This T cell receptor beta chain emerged from a study of siplizumab effects on memory and regulatory T cells. Whole-study results and caveats: Memory cells that were CD4+ and unstimulated gave rise to alloreactive sequences, which siplizumab significantly reduced.

This clone was picked up one time. What it binds is not known. TCRdb keeps only in-frame clones here, not all; method: immunoSEQ multiplex PCR. The sample contains approximately 100,000 clones, roughly 93% of which appear only once. This CDR3 spans 11 amino acids. V lost 4 bases and J 4 bases, leaving 7 bases between the germline ends. Per the germline V gene, CDR1 is DFQATT and CDR2 is SNEGSKA (reference sequence). The rearrangement links TRBV20-1 to TRBJ1-2; D gene unclear. The clonotype originates from a human donor in good health. Sequencing was carried out using non-Treg CD4+ T cells sorted from blood. This CDR3 reads CSATSSYGYTF. The DNA of the CDR3 is TGCAGTGCTACCTCAAGCTATGGCTACACCTTC.